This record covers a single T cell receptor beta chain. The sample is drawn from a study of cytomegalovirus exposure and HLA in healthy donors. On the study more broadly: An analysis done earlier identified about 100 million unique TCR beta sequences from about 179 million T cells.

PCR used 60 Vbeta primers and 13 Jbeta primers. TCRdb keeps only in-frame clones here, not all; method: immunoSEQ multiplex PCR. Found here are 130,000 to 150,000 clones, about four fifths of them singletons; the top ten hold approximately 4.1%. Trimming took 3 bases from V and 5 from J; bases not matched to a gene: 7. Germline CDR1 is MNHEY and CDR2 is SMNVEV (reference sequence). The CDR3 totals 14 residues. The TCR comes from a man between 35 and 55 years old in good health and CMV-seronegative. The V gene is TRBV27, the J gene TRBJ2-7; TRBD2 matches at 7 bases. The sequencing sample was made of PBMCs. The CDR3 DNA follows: TGTGCCAGCAGTTTCGGCGGGGGTACCGACGAGCAGTACTTC. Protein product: CASSFGGGTDEQYF.